What follows describes a single T cell receptor beta chain. What it recognizes is unknown. The sample is drawn from a study of long-term antiretroviral therapy in people with HIV. Overall study context: Collection dates of the earliest samples fall about a decade before the 2015 immediate-ART recommendation.

Broader study findings: Pre-ART-expanded clones dominated the repertoire at all time points. Controls showed broader CDR3 length ranges than did the HIV repertoires.

A v3.0 immunoSEQ assay was performed at survey level. This table comes from immunoSEQ multiplex PCR, and its TCRdb copy is limited to in-frame clones, with some not included. Altogether 20,000 to 30,000 clones are present, roughly 89% being singletons, with the ten largest covering roughly 9.4%. This receptor was obtained from a man over 45 with HIV. The source was unsorted PBMCs, collected 1.8 years before starting antiretroviral therapy.

Here the CDR3 DNA reads TGTGCCAGCAGGGCCGAGCCTCGGCAGCCCCAGCATTTT. Translating it yields CASRAEPRQPQHF. V usage is TRBV2 and J usage is TRBJ1-5; D remains ambiguous. Germline V gene data show CDR1 as SNHLY and CDR2 as FYNNEI. V lost 6 bases and J lost 7, with 13 bases in between. This CDR3 contains 13 residues.